These T cell receptor beta chains were read from a single sample in a study of beta chain features in type 1 diabetes. TCRdb's copy holds only in-frame clones and misses some; the assay was immunoSEQ multiplex PCR. The table lists approximately 240,000 clones, more than 15% of them singletons, with less than 0.09% in the top ten. Sequencing input: naive CD4+ T cells from blood. Source of these receptors: a man aged 25-40 years with type 1 diabetes. Each CDR3 is given without its conserved first and last residue.

cdr3_length	j_call	v_call	cdr3_aa
12	TRBJ1-4	TRBV25-1	ASRRAGHNEKLF
14	TRBJ2-3	TRBV10-3	AISDHGGRRTDTQY
14	TRBJ2-7	TRBV6-5	ASSYSMASGSYEQY
15	TRBJ2-1	TRBV11-2	ASSLAGGPPSYNEQF
9	TRBJ2-7	TRBV29-1	SVEDNYEQY
14	TRBJ2-1	TRBV18	ASSPPRVTTYNEQF
9	TRBJ1-2	TRBV30	AWAGTRGYT
13	TRBJ2-7	TRBV13	ASSLQAGATYEQY
14	TRBJ2-1	TRBV28	ASSPTDRGLRNEQF
13	TRBJ2-5	TRBV28	ASSLGGGRAGTQY
14	TRBJ2-4	TRBV7-2	ASSRDRALAKNIQY
10	TRBJ1-1	TRBV29-1	SVGGRSSEAF
13	TRBJ2-3	TRBV27	ASSFAGRATDTQY
13	TRBJ2-3	TRBV27	ASSLDGVPADTQY
10	TRBJ2-7	TRBV29-1	SVEEQTYEQY
13	TRBJ2-7	TRBV4-3	ASSHATSGSNEQY
11	TRBJ2-7	TRBV5-1	ASSQQGAWEQY
14	TRBJ2-2	TRBV25-1	ASSERDRGDTGELF
11	TRBJ2-5	TRBV29-1	SIRRTGGETQY
14	TRBJ2-7	TRBV7-2	ASSWELAGVTYEQY
13	TRBJ2-3	TRBV6-6	ASSYSDRGTDTQY
15	TRBJ2-1	TRBV7-9	ASSLETSRWSYNEQF
10	TRBJ2-5	TRBV2	ASIQGGETQY
12	TRBJ2-5	TRBV7-7	ASSWGQSQETQY
11	TRBJ1-2	TRBV6-5	ASSRDSYYGYT
12	TRBJ2-3	TRBV29-1	SAAGGTSTDTQY
13	TRBJ2-3	TRBV28	ASSDTRAGTDTQY
10	TRBJ1-1	TRBV30	ACGRRNTEAF